This TCR beta chain was retrieved from a study of CD8 T cells in ankylosing spondylitis. The germline V gene has CDR1 MDHEN and CDR2 SYDVKM. This CDR3 region has 15 residues. The V and J ends lost 6 bases and 1 base, in that order; junction bases with no gene match: 5. The TCR beta libraries were generated through quantitative 5'-RACE incorporating molecular barcodes. TCRdb reprocessed the 5' RACE reads via MiXCR and lists one record per CDR3 protein. The sample has about 230,000 distinct CDR3 sequences; under 8.5% are singletons. This clonotype was counted ten times or more. Its antigen remains unidentified. Points from the study as a whole: There was a TCR beta motif, made of several highly homologous variants, that appeared characteristic of ankylosing spondylitis blood. In ankylosing spondylitis patients, matched synovial fluid reportedly showed significant enrichment of disease-linked clones. Past research had described some motif variants in reactive arthritis synovial fluid and blood.

The specimen sequenced was blood, either unsorted or a sorted T cell fraction (not recorded which). This chain connects TRBV28 to TRBJ2-2, with 7 bases that match TRBD1. This clonotype originated in a female donor with ankylosing spondylitis or in good health (not recorded which). The CDR3 region has the DNA TGTGCCAGCAGCCAACGGACAGGGAACACCGGGGAGCTGTTTTTT. It yields the protein CASSQRTGNTGELFF.